The 28 T cell receptor beta chains in this list originate from one sample, sequenced in a study of blood T cell repertoires in COVID-19. The table came from immunoSEQ multiplex PCR; TCRdb's copy has only in-frame clones and leaves some out. Here the sample spans 200,000 to 250,000 clones, about 87% being singletons. Sequenced: PBMCs or T cells enriched from blood (not recorded which). The receptor source for this set is a woman between 25 and 40 years old who had been exposed to COVID-19.

The chain combines TRBV7-8 with TRBJ1-6, with a weak D call TRBD1 (5 bases). With 1 base removed from V and 4 bases from J, the gap between germline ends came to 14 bases. Germline loops: CDR1 SGHVS, CDR2 FQNEAQ. The CDR3 consists of 17 residues. CDR3 protein: CASSLDGGSSYNSPLHF. In DNA, the CDR3 is TGTGCCAGCAGCTTAGACGGGGGGTCATCTTATAATTCACCCCTCCACTTT.

The genes are TRBV6-1 and TRBJ1-3; 7 bases fit TRBD1. In germline, CDR1 is MNHNS, CDR2 SASEGT. V gave up 3 bases and J gave up 9 bases; unmatched junction bases: 8. This CDR3 comprises 14 residues. The CDR3 sequence: CASSDRTGWGTIYF. The CDR3 coding sequence is TGTGCCAGCAGTGATCGGACAGGATGGGGCACCATATATTTT.

The chain recombines TRBV19 with TRBJ1-5; tentative D call: TRBD1 (5 bases). CDR1 LNHDA and CDR2 SQIVND come from the germline V gene (reference sequence). The V gene lost 1 base and the J gene lost 7 bases, with 11 bases spanning the gap. This CDR3 comprises 14 residues. CDR3 in DNA: TGTGCCAGTAGTATAGTATTGGGGCGCCAGCCCCAGCATTTT. Its translation is CASSIVLGRQPQHF. Looking up the rest from reference TRBV19 and TRBJ1-5 gives the full variable domain: DGGITQSPKYLFRKEGQNVTLSCEQNLNHDAMYWYRQDPGQGLRLIYYSQIVNDFQKGDIAEGYSVSREKKESFPLTVTSAQKNPTAFYLCASSIVLGRQPQHFGDGTRLSIL.

The V call is TRBV5-8, the J call TRBJ2-1; D gene ambiguous. The CDR3 runs to 13 residues. From germline, CDR1 is SGHTS and CDR2 YDEGEE. The germline V and J ends were trimmed by 3 bases and 7 bases, with 11 bases remaining between them. For the CDR3, the DNA is TGTGCCAGCAGCTATTTGGGCAAGAATGAGCAGTTCTTC. Amino acid sequence: CASSYLGKNEQFF.

The rearrangement joins TRBV28 to TRBJ1-5; 7 positions agree with TRBD1. With V trimmed by 7 bases and J by 0 bases, 15 bases remained unmatched. The CDR3 is made up of 18 amino acids. Germline CDR1 MDHEN, CDR2 SYDVKM. In DNA, the CDR3 is TGTGCCAGCACTCTTATAGGCGCGACAGGGTATAGCAATCAGCCCCAGCATTTT. This translates into CASTLIGATGYSNQPQHF.

The chain is built from TRBV24-1 and TRBJ2-2; 9 bases align to TRBD2. Per the germline V gene, CDR1 is KGHDR and CDR2 is SFDVKD. The CDR3 consists of 16 residues. Trimming at V came to 6 bases and at J to 1 base, leaving 5 bases not matched to a gene. In DNA, the CDR3 is TGTGCCACCAGTCGTAGCGGGAGAGTGAACACCGGGGAGCTGTTTTTT. Translated: CATSRSGRVNTGELFF.

The chain links TRBV7-9 to TRBJ2-2; 8 bases align to TRBD1. The V and J ends lost 4 bases and 4 bases, in that order; junction bases with no gene match: 5. Germline CDR1 is SEHNR and CDR2 is FQNEAQ (reference sequence). This CDR3 is 15 amino acids long. Written as DNA, the CDR3 is TGTGCCAGCAGCTCTCCTACAGGGGGCACCGGGGAGCTGTTTTTT. Translated: CASSSPTGGTGELFF.

V and J are TRBV21-1 and TRBJ1-1. TRBV21-1 is listed as a pseudogene. The CDR3 totals 14 residues. CDR3 coding DNA: TGTGCCAGCAGCAAAGACGGTCAGAACACTGAAGCTTTCTTT. It specifies CASSKDGQNTEAFF.

CDR3 region: CSASTGGRYNEQFF. The CDR3 bases are TGCAGTGCTAGTACGGGAGGAAGGTACAATGAGCAGTTCTTC. This rearrangement joins TRBV20-1 to TRBJ2-1; 7 bases are shared with TRBD2. The CDR3 is made up of 14 amino acids. CDR1 and CDR2 (germline): DFQATT, SNEGSKA (reference sequence). Trimming at V came to 3 bases and at J to 4 bases, leaving 6 bases not matched to a gene.

The chain carries TRBV3-1 (or the pseudogene TRBV3-2) and TRBJ2-3, with D possibly being TRBD2 (6 bases). Germline-derived CDR1 and CDR2 are LGHDT and YNNKEL (reference sequence). The CDR3 has 16 residues. V was pared by 1 base and J by 0 bases, with 11 bases between. CDR3 region: CASSQAGSGSTDTQYF. The CDR3, as DNA: TGTGCCAGCAGCCAAGCTGGAAGCGGGAGCACAGATACGCAGTATTTT.

The J gene is TRBJ2-7, the V gene TRBV27; TRBD2 matches at 10 bases. V shed 3 bases and J 0 bases; nucleotides not matched to a gene: 5. Germline CDR1 MNHEY, CDR2 SMNVEV (reference sequence). The CDR3 runs to 16 residues. CDR3 nucleotides: TGTGCCAGCAGTTTTAGCGGGAGGATAAGCTCCTACGAGCAGTACTTC. The encoded protein is CASSFSGRISSYEQYF.

The chain links TRBV30 to TRBJ2-5, with 9 bases aligning to TRBD1. Trimming at V came to 2 bases and at J to 7 bases, leaving 2 bases not matched to a gene. CDR3 length: 12 amino acids. Germline CDR1 GTSNPN, CDR2 SVGIG (reference sequence). CDR3 protein: CAWSRGQGTQYF. The CDR3, as DNA: TGTGCCTGGAGTCGGGGACAGGGGACCCAGTACTTC.

The CDR3 DNA reads TGTGCCAGTAGTATATTAGGGGCGCCGGGTACGCAGTATTTT. Amino acid sequence: CASSILGAPGTQYF. The chain links TRBV19 to TRBJ2-3, with TRBD1 as a possible D gene (5 bases). Per the germline V gene, CDR1 is LNHDA and CDR2 is SQIVND (reference sequence). This CDR3 comprises 14 residues. Trimming removed 2 bases at V and 8 bases at J, with 14 bases between.

Note on this clone: The junction differs from germline at one of its ends, possibly a read error. The chain combines TRBV19 with TRBJ2-2, with 7 bases matching TRBD2. The germline gives CDR1 LNHDA, CDR2 SQIVND (reference sequence). CDR3 length equals 15 residues. CDR3 protein: CASSRDGSGTGHAGF. Written as DNA, the CDR3 is TGTGCCAGTAGTCGGGACGGGAGCGGGACGGGGCATGCGGGTTTT.

This clone was detected once. V usage is TRBV5-1 and J usage is TRBJ2-7; 9 bases are a match to TRBD2. CDR3 length: 17 amino acids. The germline V gene encodes CDR1 SGHRS and CDR2 YFSETQ. Trimming removed 2 bases from V and 3 bases from J; junction bases left unmatched: 12. DNA of the CDR3: TGCGCCAGCAGCTTTTTCACCGGGGTAGCGGGAGACTACGAGCAGTACTTC. Its protein product is CASSFFTGVAGDYEQYF.

This chain joins TRBV30 and TRBJ2-3; 9 nucleotides match TRBD1. Per germline, CDR1 GTSNPN and CDR2 SVGIG (reference sequence). The CDR3 runs 12 residues. V lost 7 bases and J lost 3; bases outside the gene matches: 2. The CDR3, as DNA: TGTGCCTCGGACAGGGGAACAGATACGCAGTATTTT. It is translated as CASDRGTDTQYF.

V is TRBV5-1 and J is TRBJ1-2; TRBD1 matches 12 bases. Germline V gene data show CDR1 as SGHRS and CDR2 as YFSETQ. The CDR3 sequence is 17 residues long. V dropped 4 bases and J dropped 7; count of bases not matched to a gene: 14. CDR3 sequence: CASSRTVPGQGASGYTF. The DNA of the CDR3 is TGCGCCAGCAGCCGTACCGTCCCGGGACAGGGGGCAAGTGGCTACACCTTC.

This clone has a handful of counts. The chain combines TRBV27 with TRBJ2-7; the match to TRBD1 covers 9 bases. Germline loops: CDR1 MNHEY, CDR2 SMNVEV (reference sequence). Unmatched junction bases numbered 5, after V lost 4 bases and J lost 4 bases. This CDR3 spans 14 amino acids. CDR3 nucleotides: TGTGCCAGCAGTTACAGGGGGCTCACGTACGAGCAGTACTTC. This encodes CASSYRGLTYEQYF.

This clone was counted a few times. The V gene is TRBV2, the J gene TRBJ1-2; TRBD1 aligns across 8 bases. CDR3 size: 12 residues. Trimming cost V 7 bases and J 7 bases; bases outside gene matches: 5. In germline, CDR1 is SNHLY, CDR2 FYNNEI. The CDR3 protein is CASKDREGGYTF. The CDR3 DNA reads as TGTGCCAGCAAGGACAGGGAGGGTGGCTACACCTTC.

This rearrangement joins TRBV5-1 to TRBJ1-2, with D perhaps TRBD1 (6 bases). Germline V CDR1 and CDR2: SGHRS, YFSETQ. The CDR3 totals 13 residues. Trimming left V 4 bases short and J 5 bases short, with 12 bases between. The CDR3 sequence: CASSRTATYGYTF. The CDR3 nucleotides read TGCGCCAGCAGCAGGACAGCAACTTATGGCTACACCTTC. Using reference TRBV5-1 and TRBJ1-2 for the parts outside the CDR3, the full variable domain is KAGVTQTPRYLIKTRGQQVTLSCSPISGHRSVSWYQQTPGQGLQFLFEYFSETQRNKGNFPGRFSGRQFSNSRSEMNVSTLELGDSALYLCASSRTATYGYTFGSGTRLTVV.

The J gene is TRBJ1-2, the V gene TRBV6-7, with D perhaps TRBD1 (6 bases). TRBV6-7 is an ORF for which the function is uncertain. Trimming removed 6 bases at V and 4 bases at J, with 15 bases between. The CDR3 runs 14 residues. This CDR3 is CASRVTPRGYGYTF. In DNA, the CDR3 is TGTGCCAGCAGAGTTACCCCCAGGGGCTATGGCTACACCTTC.

The chain uses TRBV6-6 and TRBJ2-7; TRBD2 aligns across 11 bases. Germline CDR1 and CDR2: MNHNY and SVGAGI (reference sequence). The V gene end was trimmed by 8 bases and the J gene end by 2 bases; junction bases not matched to a gene: 2. The CDR3 is 13 amino acids. CDR3 DNA sequence: TGTGCCAGCCCTAGCGGGAGGACCTACGAGCAGTACTTC. Its translation is CASPSGRTYEQYF.

This clone is a singleton in its sample. The chain joins TRBV7-9 to TRBJ2-5; D might be TRBD1 (6 bases). The CDR3 is made up of 15 amino acids. Trimming left V 3 bases short and J 2 bases short, with 13 bases between. Germline values: CDR1 SEHNR, CDR2 FQNEAQ (reference sequence). Written as DNA, the CDR3 is TGTGCCAGCAGCTTCGTTTTGGACAGTCAAGAGACCCAGTACTTC. This gives the protein CASSFVLDSQETQYF.

The chain uses TRBV2 and TRBJ2-3; 8 nucleotides align to TRBD2. The CDR3 is 15 amino acids. V dropped 1 base and J dropped 3; count of bases not matched to a gene: 3. Germline CDR1 and CDR2: SNHLY and FYNNEI. The CDR3 reads CASSEELAATDTQYF. CDR3 in DNA: TGTGCCAGCAGTGAAGAACTAGCGGCGACAGATACGCAGTATTTT.

This sequence joins TRBV7-6 and TRBJ2-3, with TRBD2 as a possible D gene (6 bases). The V and J ends lost 0 bases and 5 bases respectively, with 9 bases between them. Germline V gene sequence: CDR1 SGHVS, CDR2 FNYEAQ. The CDR3 has 14 amino acids. The CDR3 bases are TGTGCCAGCAGCTTAGCCCAAGCGGGAGATACGCAGTATTTT. It codes for CASSLAQAGDTQYF.

The CDR3 reads CASSFRGSSGNTIYF. CDR3 coding DNA: TGTGCCAGCAGCTTCCGGGGAAGCTCTGGAAACACCATATATTTT. The V and J genes are TRBV11-2 and TRBJ1-3; no firm D call. Per the germline V gene, CDR1 is SGHAT and CDR2 is FQNNGV. CDR3 length: 15 residues. V was shortened by 3 bases and J by 0 bases, with 9 bases between the two germline ends. The variable domain in full, completed from reference TRBV11-2 and TRBJ1-3, reads EAGVAQSPRYKIIEKRQSVAFWCNPISGHATLYWYQQILGQGPKLLIQFQNNGVVDDSQLPKDRFSAERLKGVDSTLKIQPAKLEDSAVYLCASSFRGSSGNTIYFGEGSWLTVV.

CDR3 sequence reads: CASSWGGQADTQYF. As DNA, the CDR3 is TGTGCCAGCAGTTGGGGGGGTCAAGCAGATACGCAGTATTTT. This sequence joins TRBV6-6 and TRBJ2-3, with TRBD2 matching 7 bases. The CDR3 extends over 14 amino acids. Germline lookup yields CDR1 MNHNY and CDR2 SVGAGI (reference sequence). Trimming at V came to 4 bases and at J to 4 bases, leaving 5 bases not matched to a gene.

This chain connects TRBV7-8 to TRBJ2-7; TRBD2 agrees at 12 bases. The CDR3 totals 16 residues. Germline values: CDR1 SGHVS, CDR2 FQNEAQ. V trimming: 4 bases; J trimming: 3 bases; junction bases outside the gene matches: 7. The CDR3 nucleotides read TGTGCCAGCAGCTCCACCCTACTAGCGGGAGGCTACGAGCAGTACTTC. It codes for CASSSTLLAGGYEQYF.